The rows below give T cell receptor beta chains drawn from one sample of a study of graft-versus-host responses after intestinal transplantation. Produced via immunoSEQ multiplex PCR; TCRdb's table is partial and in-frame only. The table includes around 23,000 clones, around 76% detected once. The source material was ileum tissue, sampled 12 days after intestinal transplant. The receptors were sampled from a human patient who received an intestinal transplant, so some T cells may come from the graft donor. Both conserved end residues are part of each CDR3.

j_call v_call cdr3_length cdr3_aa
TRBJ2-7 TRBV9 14 CASSPWDTPYEQYF
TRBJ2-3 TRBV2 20 CASERDRGWSSTQPTDTQYF
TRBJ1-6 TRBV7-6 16 CASSLDTSSYNSPLHF
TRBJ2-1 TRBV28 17 CASSVSLRTSGNNEQFF
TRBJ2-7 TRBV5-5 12 CASSLWSGEQYF
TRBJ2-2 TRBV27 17 CASSLTGETGWYGELFF
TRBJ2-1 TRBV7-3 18 CASSLLPRGLDDYNEQFF
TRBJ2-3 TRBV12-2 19 CASRPAATLGLPGADTQYF
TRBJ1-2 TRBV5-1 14 CASSPTGPNYGYTF
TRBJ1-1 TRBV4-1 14 CASSQGAGITEAFF
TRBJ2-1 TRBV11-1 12 CASSLNRYEQFF
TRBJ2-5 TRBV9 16 CASSVGFSGGSETQYF
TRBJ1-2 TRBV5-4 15 CASSTGTGNNYGYTF
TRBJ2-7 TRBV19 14 CASSMFQGSYEQYF
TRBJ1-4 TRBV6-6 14 CASSYSSGIEELFF
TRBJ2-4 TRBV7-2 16 CASSLASGTPGNIQYF
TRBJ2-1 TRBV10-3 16 CAISNIAQSSYNEQFF
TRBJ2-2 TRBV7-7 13 CASSLSGVGELFF
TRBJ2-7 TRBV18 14 CASSAEGAPYEQYF
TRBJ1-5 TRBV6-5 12 CASSPRAQPQHF
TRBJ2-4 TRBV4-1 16 CASSLIMVPFSDIQYF
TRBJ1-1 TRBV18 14 CASSPPIKLTEAFF
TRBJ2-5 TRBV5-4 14 CASSLGLAQETQYF
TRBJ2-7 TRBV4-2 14 CASSQRDGTYEQYF
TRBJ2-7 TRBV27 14 CASSFSQGAYEQYF
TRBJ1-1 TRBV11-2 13 CASSFGGQTEAFF
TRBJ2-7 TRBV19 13 CACRGQGPAQQYF
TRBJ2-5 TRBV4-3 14 CASSQGAGVATQYF
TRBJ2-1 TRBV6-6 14 CASSYSTSANEQFF
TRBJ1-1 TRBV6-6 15 CASSHGGRENTEAFF
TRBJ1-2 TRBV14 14 CASSQSRTGYGYTF
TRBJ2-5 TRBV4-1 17 CASSQGVSGGAGETQYF
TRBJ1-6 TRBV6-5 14 CASSYSEGGTPLHF
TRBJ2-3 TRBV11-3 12 CASSPITDTQYF
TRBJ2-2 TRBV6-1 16 CASSEWYRGRPGELFF
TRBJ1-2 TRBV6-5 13 CASSYGQGTGYTF
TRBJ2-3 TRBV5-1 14 CASSLNHMWYKQYF
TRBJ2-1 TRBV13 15 CASSLPGQAGNEQFF
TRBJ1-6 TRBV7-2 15 CASSFGQGRNSPLHF
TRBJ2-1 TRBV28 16 CASKRSGETFHNEQFF
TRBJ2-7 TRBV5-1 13 CASSPGAADEQYF
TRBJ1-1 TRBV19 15 CASSPLQGVWTEAFF
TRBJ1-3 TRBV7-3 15 CATKGGALSGNTIYF
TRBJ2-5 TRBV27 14 CASSRPGLDKTQYF
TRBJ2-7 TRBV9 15 CASSDEPGRTYEQYF
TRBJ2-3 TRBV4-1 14 CASSQREGTDTQYF
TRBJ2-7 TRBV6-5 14 CAGPIGTGLYEQYF
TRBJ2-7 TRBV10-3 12 CAISEGSHEQYF
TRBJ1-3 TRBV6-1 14 CASSSRGIRNTIYF
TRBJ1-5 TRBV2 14 CASNLQGSEQPQHF
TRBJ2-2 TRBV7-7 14 CASSARVDTGELFF
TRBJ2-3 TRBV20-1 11 CSASSGDTQYF
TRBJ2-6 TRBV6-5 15 CASSGGGNGANVLTF
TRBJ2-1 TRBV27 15 CASSFFGGLIDGQFF
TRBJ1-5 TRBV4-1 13 CASSQDRYQPQHF
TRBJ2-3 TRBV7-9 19 CASSLSRGSVFGSPDTQYF
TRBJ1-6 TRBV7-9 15 CASSLVSGENSPLHF
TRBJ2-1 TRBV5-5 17 CASSRTSGRAIDNEQFF
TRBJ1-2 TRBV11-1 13 CASRRTGEVGYTF